A selection of T cell receptor beta chains follows, all from one sample in a study of T cell responses to AZD1222 COVID-19 vaccine. Repertoires were generated with immunoSEQ multiplex PCR, while TCRdb's copy carries only in-frame clones and drops some. The data show 150,000 to 200,000 clones, 85% to 95% seen once. The starting material was peripheral blood, obtained on day 0 of AZD1222 vaccination. All receptors derive from an adult in good health. CDR3s include the opening cysteine and the closing phenylalanine or tryptophan. Each record gives: CDR3 DNA, CDR3 protein, CDR3 length, D gene, J gene, V gene. A D gene is named only where the DNA matches it firmly.

DNA: TGTGCCAGCAGCTTATCAGGGGCCAATGGCTACACCTTC
CDR3: CASSLSGANGYTF
length: 13
D: -
J: TRBJ1-2
V: TRBV7-3

DNA: TGTGCCAGCAGCTCACAGGGATCGCATAATGAAAAACTGTTTTTT
CDR3: CASSSQGSHNEKLFF
length: 15
D: -
J: TRBJ1-4
V: TRBV7-2

DNA: TGCGCCAGCAGCTTGAGGACAGCAAGCACAGATACGCAGTATTTT
CDR3: CASSLRTASTDTQYF
length: 15
D: -
J: TRBJ2-3
V: TRBV5-1

DNA: TGTGCCACCCAGGGGTTGAATCCCCTCCACTTT
CDR3: CATQGLNPLHF
length: 11
D: -
J: TRBJ1-6
V: TRBV24-1

DNA: TGCGCCAGCAGCCAAAATAACTATGGCTACACCTTC
CDR3: CASSQNNYGYTF
length: 12
D: -
J: TRBJ1-2
V: TRBV4-3

DNA: TGTGCCAGCAGCCCGGGGGCGTTTGAAGCTTTCTTT
CDR3: CASSPGAFEAFF
length: 12
D: -
J: TRBJ1-1
V: TRBV7-6

DNA: TGTGCCAGCAGCCGTGGGGTAGGGAGGACTGAAGCTTTCTTT
CDR3: CASSRGVGRTEAFF
length: 14
D: -
J: TRBJ1-1
V: TRBV7-9

DNA: TGTGCCAGCAGCTTCTTGGGGACAGGGCGAAGGAATGAGCAGTTCTTC
CDR3: CASSFLGTGRRNEQFF
length: 16
D: TRBD1
J: TRBJ2-1
V: TRBV7-9

DNA: TGTGCCAGCAGCTCCGCCCATATGGACAGGGGAGGAAACATTCAGTACTTC
CDR3: CASSSAHMDRGGNIQYF
length: 17
D: TRBD1
J: TRBJ2-4
V: TRBV11-2

DNA: TGTGCCAGCTCACCACCGGGACAGAGGGACACTGAAGCTTTCTTT
CDR3: CASSPPGQRDTEAFF
length: 15
D: TRBD1
J: TRBJ1-1
V: TRBV18

DNA: TGTGCCAGCAGCCAGTACCGGGATCAGCCCCAGCATTTT
CDR3: CASSQYRDQPQHF
length: 13
D: -
J: TRBJ1-5
V: TRBV7-2

DNA: TGTGCCACCAGCAGAGGAGGAATCCTTAATTCACCCCTCCACTTT
CDR3: CATSRGGILNSPLHF
length: 15
D: -
J: TRBJ1-6
V: TRBV15

DNA: TGTGCCAGCAGCCCAGGGGGCCTCGAGCAGTACTTC
CDR3: CASSPGGLEQYF
length: 12
D: TRBD1
J: TRBJ2-7
V: TRBV7-2

DNA: TGTGCCAGCCGGGGAGCTAGCACAGATACGCAGTATTTT
CDR3: CASRGASTDTQYF
length: 13
D: -
J: TRBJ2-3
V: TRBV14